The next 27 T cell receptor beta chains were all read from a single sample in a study of tissue T cells after allogeneic stem cell transplantation. Sequencing used immunoSEQ multiplex PCR; TCRdb keeps in-frame clones, though not all of them. The sample has about 2,900 clones, around 50% seen once. This sample's time point: mouse harvest day 14 after allogeneic transplant. Each mouse received 10^7 T-cell-depleted marrow cells plus 10^6 splenic CD5+ T cells by tail vein. Sample: gut tissue. The receptors shown here come from a female BALB/c mouse given C57BL/6 T cells with graft-versus-host disease after an allogeneic hematopoietic cell transplant.

About this clone: Gene names are mouse gene names. The DNA ends 1 residue before the CDR3 does, and the rest of the CDR3 is filled in from the germline J gene. The chain recombines TRBV31 with TRBJ2-5, with 11 bases lining up with TRBD2. V was clipped by 1 base and J by 5 bases; unmatched bases: 2. This CDR3 contains 14 residues. Germline CDR1 GKSSPN, CDR2 SITVG. The CDR3 sequence is CAWSPGLGGDTQYF. CDR3 DNA, as far as it was read: TGTGCCTGGAGTCCAGGACTGGGGGGAGACACCCAGTAC.

This clone was seen only a few times. Mouse names are used for the genes. The missing CDR3 end, 1 residue past where the read stops, is filled in from the germline J gene. The chain couples TRBV1 to TRBJ2-1; 8 bases line up with TRBD2. Trimming removed 3 bases from V and 4 bases from J; junction bases left unmatched: 2. This CDR3 has 14 residues. The germline CDR1 and CDR2 sequences are NSQYPW and LRSPGD (reference sequence). CDR3: CTCSARLGYAEQFF. Incomplete CDR3 DNA: TGCACCTGCAGTGCCCGACTGGGGTATGCTGAGCAGTTC.

Comments on this clone: Gene names and germline refer to mouse. The read comes to an end 1 residue before the CDR3 does, leaving the germline J gene to fill in the end. The chain combines TRBV26 with TRBJ2-2, with 9 bases identical to TRBD2. The CDR3 has 16 amino acids. J lost 2 bases, V lost 3 bases, and 4 bases had no gene match. Per germline, CDR1 KGHPV and CDR2 FQNQEV (reference sequence). CDR3 DNA, as far as it was read: TGTGCCAGCAGTCTCCTCTGGGGGGGGAACACCGGGCAGCTCTAC. It codes for CASSLLWGGNTGQLY. In full, the CDR3 reads CASSLLWGGNTGQLYF.

This clone was observed a handful of times. Germline and genes: mouse. The read gets to within 1 residue of the CDR3 end, and the germline J gene fills in the rest. The chain recombines TRBV19 with TRBJ1-6, with D perhaps matching TRBD1 (6 bases). TRBJ1-6 is an ORF for which the function is uncertain. V dropped 4 bases and J dropped 4 bases, with 9 bases sitting between them. The CDR3 totals 14 residues. The germline V gene encodes CDR1 FNHDT and CDR2 SITEND (reference sequence). Partial CDR3 DNA: TGTGCCAGCAGTCCCGGACAGTATAATTCGCCCCTCTAC. Encoded protein: CASSPGQYNSPLY. The CDR3 in full is CASSPGQYNSPLYF.

As to this clone: The genes and germline here are from mouse. The read halts 1 residue ahead of the CDR3 end, with the missing end drawn from the germline J gene. J is TRBJ1-1 and V is TRBV23. The germline V gene has CDR1 KGHTA and CDR2 FQNQQP. CDR3 length equals 11 residues. The CDR3 bases that were read are TGCTCCAGCCGAACAAACACAGAAGTCTTC. Amino acids: CSSRTNTEVF. The full CDR3 reads CSSRTNTEVFF.

In regard to this clone: Gene labels here are mouse ones. The CDR3 DNA, read in part, is TGTGCCAGCAGTTTGGGGGGGGGGGAACAGTAC. This gives the protein CASSLGGGEQY. The CDR3, in full, reads CASSLGGGEQYF. V and J are TRBV14 and TRBJ2-7, with 7 bases lining up with TRBD2. The read is 1 residue too short to cover the CDR3 end, so that end is filled in from the germline J gene. This CDR3 has 12 residues. V lost 2 bases and J lost 7; bases outside the gene matches: 3. Germline CDR1 is SGHDT and CDR2 is FRDEAV.

This clone was picked up a small number of times. Gene names are mouse gene names. The CDR3 sequence: CASSRGLTLYF. Incomplete CDR3 DNA: TGTGCCAGCTCTAGGGGACTCACCTTGTAC. The gene calls are TRBV12-1 and TRBJ2-4, with D possibly being TRBD2 (6 bases). The read is 1 residue too short to cover the CDR3 end, so that end is filled in from the germline J gene. Germline CDR1 is SGHSN and CDR2 is HYEKVE. V was trimmed by 3 bases and J by 8 bases, leaving 8 bases between them. The CDR3 totals 11 residues. Full variable domain (missing parts from reference TRBV12-1 and TRBJ2-4): DSGVVQSPRHIIKEKGGRSVLTCIPISGHSNVVWYQQTLGKELKFLIQHYEKVERDKGFLPSRFSVQQFDDYHSEMNMSALELEDSAMYFCASSRGLTLYFGAGTRLSVL.

Comment on this clone: Mouse gene names apply. CDR3: CASSLGGDTQYF. The CDR3 bases that were read are TGTGCCAGCAGTCTGGGGGGGGACACCCAGTAC. The chain recombines TRBV26 with TRBJ2-5, with D possibly matching TRBD2 (6 bases). The read is 1 residue too short to cover the CDR3 end, so that end is filled in from the germline J gene. Looked up from germline, CDR1 is KGHPV and CDR2 is FQNQEV (reference sequence). V gave up 2 bases and J gave up 6 bases, with 6 bases separating them. The CDR3 totals 12 residues.

About this clone itself: Germline and genes here are mouse. Read coverage stops 1 residue before the CDR3 terminus; the germline J gene supplies the remainder. The chain links TRBV26 to TRBJ2-4, with 9 nucleotides matching TRBD2. CDR3 length: 15 amino acids. Germline V CDR1 and CDR2: KGHPV, FQNQEV (reference sequence). V lost 6 bases to trimming and J lost 0 bases; unmatched junction nucleotides: 4. The CDR3 bases that were read are TGTGCCAGCAGGAGGACTGGGGCTAGTCAAAACACCTTGTAC. This encodes CASRRTGASQNTLY. The whole CDR3 is CASRRTGASQNTLYF.

By share of the sample, this clone is medium-sized (0.01 to 0.1%). Germline and genes here are mouse. Read coverage stops 1 residue before the CDR3 terminus; the germline J gene supplies the remainder. The chain uses TRBV19 and TRBJ1-5, with TRBD1 matching over 10 bases. V shed 1 base and J 3 bases; nucleotides not matched to a gene: 13. This CDR3 region has 19 residues. CDR1 is FNHDT and CDR2 is SITEND in the germline V gene (reference sequence). The CDR3 loop reads CASSITARQGARVNQAPLF. The sequenced part of the CDR3 DNA is TGTGCCAGCAGTATAACCGCTCGACAGGGGGCGCGTGTCAACCAGGCTCCGCTT.

Concerning this clone: All gene names here are mouse names. Coverage ceases 1 residue before the CDR3 finishes, and the germline J gene fills in the end. J is TRBJ1-5 and V is TRBV31; TRBD1 matches at 11 bases. CDR3 length equals 14 residues. Germline CDR1 is GKSSPN and CDR2 is SITVG. Germline trimming cut 0 bases from V and 5 bases from J; bases unmatched to any gene: 0. The CDR3 region is CAWSLGQGDQAPLF. The DNA read from the CDR3 is TGTGCCTGGAGTCTGGGACAGGGGGACCAGGCTCCGCTT.

This clone is classed as large. Germline and genes here are mouse. The sequence runs out 1 residue before the end of the CDR3; the remainder is reconstructed from the germline J gene. The chain has TRBV31 and TRBJ2-4; 13 bases match TRBD2. Trimming cost V 0 bases and J 3 bases; bases outside gene matches: 3. This CDR3 is built from 16 residues. The germline V gene encodes CDR1 GKSSPN and CDR2 SITVG. CDR3 DNA, as far as it was read: TGTGCCTGGAGTCTAGGACTGGGGGGGCCCCAAAACACCTTGTAC. It yields the protein CAWSLGLGGPQNTLY. The complete CDR3 protein is CAWSLGLGGPQNTLYF.

Concerning this clone: Gene labels here are mouse ones. The CDR3 end lies 1 residue beyond the end of the read and is filled in from the germline J gene. The chain recombines TRBV26 with TRBJ2-3, with no clear D. This CDR3 has 15 residues. CDR1 KGHPV and CDR2 FQNQEV come from the germline V gene (reference sequence). V gave up 1 base and J gave up 0 bases, with 8 bases separating them. The CDR3 bases that were read are TGTGCCAGCAGTCTGTGGAGAAATAGTGCAGAAACGCTGTAT. Translating gives CASSLWRNSAETLY. Given in full, the CDR3 is CASSLWRNSAETLYF.

This clone was found a few times. The gene symbols are mouse symbols. The CDR3 end lies 1 residue beyond the end of the read and is filled in from the germline J gene. J is TRBJ1-3 and V is TRBV26, with D unresolved. CDR1 is KGHPV and CDR2 is FQNQEV in the germline V gene (reference sequence). Deletions cut 3 bases from V and 0 bases from J, with 6 bases between. This CDR3 comprises 14 residues. CDR3 in amino acids: CASSLGNSGNTLYF. CDR3 DNA (partial): TGTGCCAGCAGTCTAGGGAATTCTGGAAATACGCTCTAT.

Of note for this clone: Gene names refer to mouse genes. Partial CDR3 DNA: TGTGCCAGCAGTTCTCGGACTGGGGGTGCAGAAACGCTGTAT. Translating gives CASSSRTGGAETLY. The complete CDR3 reads CASSSRTGGAETLYF. The chain links TRBV15 to TRBJ2-3; 9 bases agree with TRBD2. The sequence runs out 1 residue before the end of the CDR3; the remainder is reconstructed from the germline J gene. V shed 4 bases, J shed 1 base, and the junction held 3 bases outside the gene matches. Germline values: CDR1 SGHND, CDR2 FRSKSL. This CDR3 spans 15 amino acids. Using reference TRBV15 and TRBJ2-3 for the parts outside the CDR3, the full variable domain is DAGVTQTPRHEVAEKGQTIILKCEPVSGHNDLFWYRQTKIQGLELLSYFRSKSLMEDGGAFKDRFKAEMLNSSFSTLKIQPTEPKDSAVYLCASSSRTGGAETLYFGSGTRLTVL.

Regarding this clone: These gene names are mouse names. The CDR3 end is not reached by the read, which stops 1 residue before it; the germline J gene fills it in. The rearrangement links TRBV4 to TRBJ1-1, with 7 nucleotides matching TRBD1. Germline-derived CDR1 and CDR2 are LGHDT and YNNKQL (reference sequence). V dropped 4 bases and J dropped 0; count of bases not matched to a gene: 2. The CDR3 extends over 14 amino acids. The sequenced CDR3 bases are TGTGCCAGCAGCTTACAGGGGACAAACACAGAAGTCTTC. Its protein product is CASSLQGTNTEVF. The full CDR3 protein is CASSLQGTNTEVFF.

This clone was recorded a few times. The gene names here belong to mouse. With the read ending 1 residue before the CDR3 end, the germline J gene is used to fill in that end. The chain employs TRBV16 and TRBJ2-1; 10 bases are a match to TRBD2. CDR1 and CDR2 (germline): SGHSA, FRNQAP. Trimming at V came to 6 bases and at J to 6 bases, leaving 2 bases not matched to a gene. This CDR3 is built from 13 residues. The CDR3 loop is CASRDWGFAEQFF. Partial CDR3 DNA: TGTGCAAGCAGGGACTGGGGGTTTGCTGAGCAGTTC.

Details on this clone: Gene names denote mouse genes. The read stops 1 residue short of the end of the CDR3; the missing end is completed from the germline J gene. The chain is built from TRBV29 and TRBJ1-3; 7 bases match TRBD1. There are 16 residues in the CDR3. CDR1 MSHET and CDR2 SYDVDS come from the germline V gene. Trimming removed 3 bases from V and 0 bases from J; junction bases left unmatched: 5. The CDR3: CASSFPGGPSGNTLYF. The DNA read from the CDR3 is TGTGCTAGCAGTTTCCCAGGGGGTCCTTCTGGAAATACGCTCTAT. The full variable domain, in which reference TRBV29 and TRBJ1-3 provide the parts outside the CDR3, is DMKVTQMPRYLIKRMGENVLLECGQDMSHETMYWYRQDPGLGLQLIYISYDVDSNSEGDIPKGYRVSRKKREHFSLILDSAKTNQTSVYFCASSFPGGPSGNTLYFGEGSRLIVV.

Details on this clone: Gene names denote mouse genes. The read stops 1 residue short of the end of the CDR3; the missing end is completed from the germline J gene. J is TRBJ1-4 and V is TRBV26, with D perhaps matching TRBD1 (6 bases). The CDR3 sequence is 14 residues long. V gave up 3 bases and J gave up 7 bases, with 12 bases separating them. Germline CDR1 KGHPV, CDR2 FQNQEV (reference sequence). The CDR3: CASSLGQRGERLFF. The CDR3 bases that were read are TGTGCCAGCAGTCTAGGACAGAGAGGCGAAAGATTATTT.

About this clone: The gene symbols are mouse symbols. The read gets to within 1 residue of the CDR3 end, and the germline J gene fills in the rest. V and J are TRBV17 and TRBJ1-6; TRBD1 is a possible D gene (6 bases). TRBJ1-6 is known as an ORF, though its function is uncertain. The CDR3 has 13 amino acids. Trimming left V 6 bases short and J 7 bases short, with 10 bases between. The V gene's germline CDR1 is MNHDT and CDR2 YYDKIL. CDR3 sequence reads: CASSPGQNSPLYF. Partial CDR3 DNA: TGTGCTAGCAGCCCGGGACAAAATTCGCCCCTCTAC.

This clone was seen a handful of times. These gene names are mouse names. The sequence runs out 1 residue before the end of the CDR3; the remainder is reconstructed from the germline J gene. The rearrangement joins TRBV13-2 to TRBJ2-1, with 9 bases identical to TRBD2. The CDR3 loop spans 15 amino acids. CDR1 and CDR2 (germline): NNHNN, SYGAGS (reference sequence). Germline trimming cut 0 bases from V and 3 bases from J; bases unmatched to any gene: 1. The CDR3 bases that were read are TGTGCCAGCGGTGATGGACTGGGGGCCTATGCTGAGCAGTTC. It is translated as CASGDGLGAYAEQF. The full CDR3 protein is CASGDGLGAYAEQFF.

Only a few counts were recorded for this clone. The gene symbols are mouse symbols. The DNA ends 1 residue before the CDR3 does, and the rest of the CDR3 is filled in from the germline J gene. V usage is TRBV13-2 and J usage is TRBJ1-2, with a weak D call TRBD1 (6 bases). Per the germline V gene, CDR1 is NNHNN and CDR2 is SYGAGS (reference sequence). The CDR3 totals 14 residues. With 5 bases removed from V and 0 bases from J, the gap between germline ends came to 11 bases. This CDR3 is CASGPGHSNSDYTF. The part of the CDR3 DNA that was read is TGTGCCAGCGGGCCGGGACACTCAAACTCCGACTACACC.

Remarks on this clone: The gene symbols are mouse symbols. The sequenced fragment ends 1 residue before the CDR3 boundary, so the rest is inferred from the germline J gene. This specimen includes other DNA sequences encoding the same CDR3. This chain links TRBV3 with TRBJ2-7; 10 positions agree with TRBD1. The J segment lost 4 bases and the V segment lost 1 base, leaving 1 base of the junction unmatched. The CDR3 length is 14 residues. The germline V gene encodes CDR1 SNHLY and CDR2 FYNGKV (reference sequence). CDR3 DNA (partial): TGTGCCAGCAGCTTAGGGGACAGGGGATATGAACAGTAC. Its translation: CASSLGDRGYEQY. The entire CDR3 reads CASSLGDRGYEQYF.

This clone is medium-sized within its sample. Gene names are the mouse ones. Read coverage stops 1 residue before the CDR3 terminus; the germline J gene supplies the remainder. This chain connects TRBV13-3 to TRBJ2-7, with 10 bases matching TRBD2. CDR1 and CDR2 (germline): NNHDY, SYVADS. This CDR3 is 15 amino acids long. After removal of 1 base from V and 7 bases from J, the junction contained 8 bases not matched to a gene. The covered CDR3 bases are TGTGCCAGCAGTGATTCTGGGGGGGCGCATGGGGAACAGTAC. It codes for CASSDSGGAHGEQY. The CDR3, in full, reads CASSDSGGAHGEQYF.

A few counts support this clone. Genes and germline are mouse. Read sequence stops 1 residue before the CDR3 end, and the germline J gene provides the missing end. The chain carries TRBV3 and TRBJ2-7, with TRBD2 identical over 8 bases. CDR3 size: 14 residues. Germline CDR1 reads SNHLY; CDR2 reads FYNGKV (reference sequence). The trim removed 2 bases at V and 4 bases at J, leaving 4 bases unmatched. CDR3 residues: CASSLRTGGYEQYF. The covered CDR3 bases are TGTGCCAGCAGCTTAAGAACTGGGGGTTATGAACAGTAC.

As concerns this clone: All gene names here are mouse names. The CDR3 sequence is CASSRLGGRRDTQYF. Partial CDR3 DNA: TGTGCTAGCAGTAGGCTGGGGGGGCGCCGAGACACCCAGTAC. This sequence joins TRBV17 and TRBJ2-5; 10 nucleotides match TRBD2. Read sequence stops 1 residue before the CDR3 end, and the germline J gene provides the missing end. V dropped 3 bases and J dropped 5; count of bases not matched to a gene: 5. Germline values: CDR1 MNHDT, CDR2 YYDKIL. The CDR3 is 15 amino acids.

Turning to this clone: Gene names are the mouse ones. The read gets to within 1 residue of the CDR3 end, and the germline J gene fills in the rest. The chain couples TRBV20 to TRBJ1-1; possible D gene TRBD1, 6 bases. The CDR3 runs 13 residues. V was cut by 1 base and J by 3 bases, with 9 bases left in between. Germline CDR1 GFQATS, CDR2 STVNSAI. The CDR3 sequence: CGARAGGYTEVFF. The DNA read from the CDR3 is TGTGGTGCTAGGGCCGGGGGCTACACAGAAGTCTTC. Looking up the rest from reference TRBV20 and TRBJ1-1 gives the full variable domain: GALVYQYPRRTICKSGTSMRMECQAVGFQATSVAWYRQSPQKTFELIALSTVNSAIKYEQNFTQEKFPISHPNLSFSSMTVLNAYLEDRGLYLCGARAGGYTEVFFGKGTRLTVV.